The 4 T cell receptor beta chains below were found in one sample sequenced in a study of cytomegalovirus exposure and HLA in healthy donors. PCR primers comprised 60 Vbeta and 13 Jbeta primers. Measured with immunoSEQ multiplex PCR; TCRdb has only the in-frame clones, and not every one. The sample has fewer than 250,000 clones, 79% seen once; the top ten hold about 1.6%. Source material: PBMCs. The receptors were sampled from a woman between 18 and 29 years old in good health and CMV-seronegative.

CDR3 sequence reads: CASSLSVSGANVLTF. The CDR3 DNA is TGTGCCAGCAGCTTGTCCGTCTCTGGGGCCAACGTCCTGACTTTC. V is TRBV7-2 and J is TRBJ2-6; no clear D gene. Germline V gene data show CDR1 as SGHTA and CDR2 as FQGNSA. This CDR3 region has 15 residues. Trimming cost V 3 bases and J 0 bases, with 6 bases left between them. Variable domain in full (rest from reference TRBV7-2 and TRBJ2-6): GAGVSQSPSNKVTEKGKDVELRCDPISGHTALYWYRQSLGQGLEFLIYFQGNSAPDKSGLPSDRFSAERTGGSVSTLTIQRTQQEDSAVYLCASSLSVSGANVLTFGAGSRLTVL.

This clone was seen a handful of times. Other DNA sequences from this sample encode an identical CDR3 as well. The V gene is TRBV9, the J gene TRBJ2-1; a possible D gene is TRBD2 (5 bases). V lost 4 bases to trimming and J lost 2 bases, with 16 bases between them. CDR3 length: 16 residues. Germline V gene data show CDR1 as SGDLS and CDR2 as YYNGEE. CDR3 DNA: TGTGCCAGCAGCCCGGGCCTGAGGGAGCCCTACAATGAGCAGTTCTTC. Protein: CASSPGLREPYNEQFF.

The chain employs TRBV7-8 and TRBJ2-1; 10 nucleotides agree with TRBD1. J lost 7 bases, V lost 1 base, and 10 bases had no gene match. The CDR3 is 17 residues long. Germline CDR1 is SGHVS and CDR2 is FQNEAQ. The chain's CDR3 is CASSLEPRGTGENEQFF. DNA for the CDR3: TGTGCCAGCAGCTTAGAACCCCGTGGGACAGGGGAAAATGAGCAGTTCTTC.

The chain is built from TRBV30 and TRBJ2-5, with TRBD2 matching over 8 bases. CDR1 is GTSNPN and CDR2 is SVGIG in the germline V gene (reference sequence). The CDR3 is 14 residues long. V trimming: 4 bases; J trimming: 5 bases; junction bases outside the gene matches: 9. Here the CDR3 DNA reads TGTGCCTGGACTCTAAGACTAGCGCTGGAGACCCAGTACTTC. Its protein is CAWTLRLALETQYF.